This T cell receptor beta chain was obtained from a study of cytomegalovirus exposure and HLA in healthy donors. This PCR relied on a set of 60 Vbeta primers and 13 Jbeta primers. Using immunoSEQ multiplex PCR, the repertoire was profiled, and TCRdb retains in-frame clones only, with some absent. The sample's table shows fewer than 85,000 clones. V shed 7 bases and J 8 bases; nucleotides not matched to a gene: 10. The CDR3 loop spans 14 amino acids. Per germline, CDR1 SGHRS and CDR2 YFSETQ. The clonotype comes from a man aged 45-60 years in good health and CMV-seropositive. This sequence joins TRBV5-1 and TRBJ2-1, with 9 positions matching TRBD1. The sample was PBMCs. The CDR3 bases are TGCGCCAGCTCCTCGGGACAGGGAGTCCATGAGCAGTTCTTC. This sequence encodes CASSSGQGVHEQFF.